This TCR beta chain was captured in a study of T cell changes during pregnancy in multiple sclerosis. This clone was counted between two and nine times. TCRdb's table, derived via immunoSEQ multiplex PCR, lists solely in-frame clones and lacks some. The top ten clones hold under 1.5% of a sample with fewer than 60,000 clones, approximately 91% of them seen once. Germline V lookup: CDR1 LNHNV, CDR2 YYDKDF (reference sequence). The germline V and J ends were trimmed by 5 bases and 6 bases, with 13 bases remaining between them. The CDR3 has 13 amino acids. The sample consisted of peripheral blood, taken in the second trimester of pregnancy. The clonotype was recovered from a female donor with multiple sclerosis, enrolled in a pregnancy study. The V and J genes are TRBV15 and TRBJ1-2, with D possibly being TRBD1 (5 bases). The CDR3 is CATSPGRDHGYTF. CDR3 DNA: TGTGCCACCAGCCCTGGGAGGGACCATGGCTACACCTTC.